This TCR beta chain was sequenced in a study of blood T cell repertoires in COVID-19. The CDR3 is 14 residues long. Germline-derived CDR1 and CDR2 are MNHEY and SMNVEV (reference sequence). Trimming took off 6 bases at V and 1 base at J, with 10 bases between the two ends. Clones were sequenced by immunoSEQ multiplex PCR, and TCRdb holds only the in-frame ones, with some missing. Of about 290,000 clones listed, 85% are singletons. V gene TRBV27 combines with J gene TRBJ2-4; D gene uncertain. The sample comprised peripheral blood. The TCR was taken from a woman between 45 and 65 years old with active or convalescent COVID-19. The CDR3 DNA follows: TGTGCCAGCAGAGACACCAGTGCCAAAAACATTCAGTACTTC. Residues: CASRDTSAKNIQYF.